This T cell receptor beta chain was profiled in a study of human T cells and chemical hapten exposure. Time point meaning: patch test 1, 2 weeks after DPC sensitization. Treatment specified: therapeutic diphenylcyclopropenone sensitization with weekly scalp DPC. Authors' processing steps: Sampled TCR counts reached a median of roughly 90,000 per sample, with values ranging from about 23,224 to 690,600. TCRdb reprocessed the RACE reads via MiXCR and lists one record per CDR3 protein. The V and J calls and clone size come from TCRdb's table, not from the authors' own analysis. The table has 150,000 to 200,000 distinct CDR3 sequences, about 14% seen once. There are 15 residues in the CDR3. V dropped 1 base and J dropped 9; count of bases not matched to a gene: 5. The germline V gene encodes CDR1 SGHTA and CDR2 FQGNSA.

This sequence originates from a woman between 25 and 40 years old with alopecia areata. Some clones in this sample may be carry-over from other donors' samples. The rearrangement joins TRBV7-2 to TRBJ1-6; TRBD1 matches 8 bases. Sequencing was performed on whole blood, taken in connection with sensitization to the hapten diphenylcyclopropenone (DPC). CDR3: CASSLEDRVASPLHF. The CDR3 DNA reads as TGTGCCAGCAGCTTAGAGGACAGGGTAGCTTCACCCCTCCACTTT.